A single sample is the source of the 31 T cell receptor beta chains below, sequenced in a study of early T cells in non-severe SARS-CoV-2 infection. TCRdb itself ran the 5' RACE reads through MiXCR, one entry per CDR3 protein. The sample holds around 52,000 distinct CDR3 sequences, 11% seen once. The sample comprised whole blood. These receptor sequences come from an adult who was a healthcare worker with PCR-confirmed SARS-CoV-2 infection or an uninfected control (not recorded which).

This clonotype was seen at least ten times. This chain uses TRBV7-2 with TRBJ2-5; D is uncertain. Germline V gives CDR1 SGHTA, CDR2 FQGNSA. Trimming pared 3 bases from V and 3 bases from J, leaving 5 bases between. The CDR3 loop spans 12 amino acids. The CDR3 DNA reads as TGTGCCAGCAGCTTTGCTAAAGAGACCCAGTACTTC. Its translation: CASSFAKETQYF.

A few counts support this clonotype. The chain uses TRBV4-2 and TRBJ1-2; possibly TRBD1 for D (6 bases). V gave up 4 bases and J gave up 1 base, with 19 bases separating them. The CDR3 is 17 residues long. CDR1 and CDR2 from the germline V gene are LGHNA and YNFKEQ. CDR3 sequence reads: CASSLIALGGFNYGYTF. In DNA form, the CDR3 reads TGTGCCAGCAGCCTCATCGCCCTAGGGGGGTTTAACTATGGCTACACCTTC.

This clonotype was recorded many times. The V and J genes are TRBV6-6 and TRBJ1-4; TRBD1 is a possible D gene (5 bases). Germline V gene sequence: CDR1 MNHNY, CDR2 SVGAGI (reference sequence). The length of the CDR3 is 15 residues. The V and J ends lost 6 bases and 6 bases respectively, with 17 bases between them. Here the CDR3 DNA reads TGTGCCAGCAGGACATACCGGGACGCTGATGAAAAACTGTTTTTT. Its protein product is CASRTYRDADEKLFF.

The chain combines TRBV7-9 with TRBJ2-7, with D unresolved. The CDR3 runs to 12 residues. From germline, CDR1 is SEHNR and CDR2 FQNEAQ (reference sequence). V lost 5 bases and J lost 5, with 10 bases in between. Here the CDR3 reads CASSPQLHEQYF. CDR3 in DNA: TGTGCCAGCAGCCCGCAGTTACACGAGCAGTACTTC.

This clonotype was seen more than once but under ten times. The CDR3 region has the DNA TGTGCCAGCAGTACCCTCGACAGTAACACTGAAGCTTTCTTT. The encoded protein is CASSTLDSNTEAFF. The chain links TRBV28 to TRBJ1-1; TRBD1 might be the D (5 bases). Germline CDR1 reads MDHEN; CDR2 reads SYDVKM. The CDR3 sequence is 14 residues long. V was pared by 5 bases and J by 2 bases, with 12 bases between.

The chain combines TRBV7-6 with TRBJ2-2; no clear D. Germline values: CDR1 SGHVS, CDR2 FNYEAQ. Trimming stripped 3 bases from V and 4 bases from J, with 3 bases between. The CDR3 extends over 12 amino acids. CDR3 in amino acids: CASSFATGELFF. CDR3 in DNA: TGTGCCAGCAGCTTCGCCACCGGGGAGCTGTTTTTT.

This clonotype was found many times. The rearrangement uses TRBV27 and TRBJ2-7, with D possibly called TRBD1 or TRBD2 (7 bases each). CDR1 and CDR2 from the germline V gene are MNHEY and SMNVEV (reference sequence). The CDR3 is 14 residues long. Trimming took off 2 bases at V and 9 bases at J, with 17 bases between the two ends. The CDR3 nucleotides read TGTGCCAGCAGTTTAAAGGGAGGGGGCGCAGGGCAGTACTTC. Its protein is CASSLKGGGAGQYF.

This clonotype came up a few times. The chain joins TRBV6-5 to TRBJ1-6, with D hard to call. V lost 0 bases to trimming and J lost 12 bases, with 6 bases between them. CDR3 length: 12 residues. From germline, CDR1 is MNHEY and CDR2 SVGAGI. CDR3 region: CASSYSIGPLHF. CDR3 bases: TGTGCCAGCAGTTACTCGATAGGACCCCTCCACTTT.

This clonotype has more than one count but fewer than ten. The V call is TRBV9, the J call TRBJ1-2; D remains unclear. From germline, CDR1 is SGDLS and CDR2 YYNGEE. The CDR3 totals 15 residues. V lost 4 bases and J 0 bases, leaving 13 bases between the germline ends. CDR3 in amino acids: CASSLVGIPNYGYTF. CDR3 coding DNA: TGTGCCAGCAGCCTAGTCGGCATTCCTAACTATGGCTACACCTTC.

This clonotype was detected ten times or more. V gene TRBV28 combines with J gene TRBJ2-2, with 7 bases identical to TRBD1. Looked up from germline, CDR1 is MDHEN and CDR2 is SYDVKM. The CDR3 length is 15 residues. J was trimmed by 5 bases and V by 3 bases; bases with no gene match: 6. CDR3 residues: CASSFLDRLTGELFF. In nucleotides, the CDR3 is TGTGCCAGCAGTTTTCTGGACAGGCTAACCGGGGAGCTGTTTTTT.

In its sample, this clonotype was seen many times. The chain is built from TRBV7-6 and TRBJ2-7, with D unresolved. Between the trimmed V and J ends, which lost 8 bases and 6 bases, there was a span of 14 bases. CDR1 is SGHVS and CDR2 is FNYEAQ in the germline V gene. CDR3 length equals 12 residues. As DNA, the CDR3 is TGTGCCAGCTCAGGTCAAGGCGCCGAGCAGTACTTC. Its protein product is CASSGQGAEQYF.

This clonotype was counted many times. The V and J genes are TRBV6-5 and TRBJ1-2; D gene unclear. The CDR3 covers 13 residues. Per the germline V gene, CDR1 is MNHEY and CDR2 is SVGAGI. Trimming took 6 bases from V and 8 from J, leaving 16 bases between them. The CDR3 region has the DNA TGTGCCAGCAGAACCGGTCGCTATATCGGCTACACCTTC. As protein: CASRTGRYIGYTF.

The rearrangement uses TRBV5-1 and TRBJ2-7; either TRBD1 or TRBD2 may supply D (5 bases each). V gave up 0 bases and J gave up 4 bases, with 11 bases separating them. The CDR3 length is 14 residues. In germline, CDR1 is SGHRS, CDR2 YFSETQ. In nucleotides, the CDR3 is TGCGCCAGCAGCTTGGTTTCCGGGGCTTACGAGCAGTACTTC. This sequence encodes CASSLVSGAYEQYF.

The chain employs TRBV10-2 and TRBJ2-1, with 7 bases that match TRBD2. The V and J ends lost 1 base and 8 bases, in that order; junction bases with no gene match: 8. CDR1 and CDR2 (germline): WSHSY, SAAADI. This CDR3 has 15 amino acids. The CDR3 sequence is CASSEFWGRADEQFF. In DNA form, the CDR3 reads TGCGCCAGCAGTGAGTTTTGGGGGAGGGCCGATGAGCAGTTCTTC.

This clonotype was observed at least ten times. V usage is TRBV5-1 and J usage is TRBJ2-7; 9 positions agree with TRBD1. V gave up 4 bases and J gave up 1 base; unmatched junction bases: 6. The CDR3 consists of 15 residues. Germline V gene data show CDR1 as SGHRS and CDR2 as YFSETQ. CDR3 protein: CASSRTGTGSYEQYF. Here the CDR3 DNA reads TGCGCCAGCAGCAGAACCGGGACAGGGTCCTACGAGCAGTACTTC. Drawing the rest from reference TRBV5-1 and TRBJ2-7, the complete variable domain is KAGVTQTPRYLIKTRGQQVTLSCSPISGHRSVSWYQQTPGQGLQFLFEYFSETQRNKGNFPGRFSGRQFSNSRSEMNVSTLELGDSALYLCASSRTGTGSYEQYFGPGTRLTVT.

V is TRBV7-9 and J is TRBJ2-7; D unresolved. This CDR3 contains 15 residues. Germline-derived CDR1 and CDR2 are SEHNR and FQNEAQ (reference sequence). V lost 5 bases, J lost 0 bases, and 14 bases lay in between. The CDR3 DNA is TGTGCCAGCAGCCAGGAGCGACGGAGCTCCTACGAGCAGTACTTC. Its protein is CASSQERRSSYEQYF.

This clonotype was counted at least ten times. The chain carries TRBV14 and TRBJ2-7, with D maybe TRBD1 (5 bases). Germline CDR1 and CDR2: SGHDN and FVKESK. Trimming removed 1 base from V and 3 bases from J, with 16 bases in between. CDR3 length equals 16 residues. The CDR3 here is CASSQGWGREIYEQYF. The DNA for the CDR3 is TGTGCCAGCAGCCAAGGATGGGGCAGGGAAATCTACGAGCAGTACTTC. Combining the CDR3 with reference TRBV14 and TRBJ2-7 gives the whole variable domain EAGVTQFPSHSVIEKGQTVTLRCDPISGHDNLYWYRRVMGKEIKFLLHFVKESKQDESGMPNNRFLAERTGGTYSTLKVQPAELEDSGVYFCASSQGWGREIYEQYFGPGTRLTVT.

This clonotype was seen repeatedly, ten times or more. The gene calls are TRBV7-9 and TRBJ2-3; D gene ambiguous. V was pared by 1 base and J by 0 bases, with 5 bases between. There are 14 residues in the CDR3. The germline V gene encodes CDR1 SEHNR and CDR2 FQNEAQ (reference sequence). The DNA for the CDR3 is TGTGCCAGCAGCTTAGGCCGGAGCACAGATACGCAGTATTTT. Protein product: CASSLGRSTDTQYF. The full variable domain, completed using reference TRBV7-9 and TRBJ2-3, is DTGVSQNPRHKITKRGQNVTFRCDPISEHNRLYWYRQTLGQGPEFLTYFQNEAQLEKSRLLSDRFSAERPKGSFSTLEIQRTEQGDSAMYLCASSLGRSTDTQYFGPGTRLTVL.

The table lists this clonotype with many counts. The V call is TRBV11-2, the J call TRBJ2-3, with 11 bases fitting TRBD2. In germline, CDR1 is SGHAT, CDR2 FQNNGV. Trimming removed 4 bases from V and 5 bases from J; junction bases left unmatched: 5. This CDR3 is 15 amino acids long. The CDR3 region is CASSSLAGGRDTQYF. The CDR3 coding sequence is TGTGCCAGCAGCTCCTTAGCGGGGGGGCGAGATACGCAGTATTTT.

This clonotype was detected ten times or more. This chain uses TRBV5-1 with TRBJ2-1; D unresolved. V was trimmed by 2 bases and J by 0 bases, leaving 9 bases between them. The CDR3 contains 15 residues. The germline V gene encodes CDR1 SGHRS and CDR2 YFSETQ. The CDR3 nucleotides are TGCGCCAGCAGCTTAATCAGGAGCTCCTACAATGAGCAGTTCTTC. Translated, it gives CASSLIRSSYNEQFF. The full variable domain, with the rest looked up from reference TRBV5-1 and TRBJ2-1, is KAGVTQTPRYLIKTRGQQVTLSCSPISGHRSVSWYQQTPGQGLQFLFEYFSETQRNKGNFPGRFSGRQFSNSRSEMNVSTLELGDSALYLCASSLIRSSYNEQFFGPGTRLTVL.

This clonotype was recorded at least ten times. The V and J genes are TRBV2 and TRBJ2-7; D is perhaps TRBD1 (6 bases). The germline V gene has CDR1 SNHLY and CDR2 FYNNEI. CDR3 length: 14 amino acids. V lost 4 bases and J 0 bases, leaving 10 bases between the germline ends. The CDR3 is CASSADRYSYEQYF. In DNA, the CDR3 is TGTGCCAGCAGTGCCGACAGGTACTCCTACGAGCAGTACTTC.

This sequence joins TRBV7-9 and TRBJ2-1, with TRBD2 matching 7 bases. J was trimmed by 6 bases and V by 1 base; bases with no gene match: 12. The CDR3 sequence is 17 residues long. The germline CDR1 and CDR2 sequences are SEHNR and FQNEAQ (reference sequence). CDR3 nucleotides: TGTGCCAGCAGCTTAGTGCGGGGGATAGGAGTGGTCAATGAGCAGTTCTTC. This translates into CASSLVRGIGVVNEQFF.

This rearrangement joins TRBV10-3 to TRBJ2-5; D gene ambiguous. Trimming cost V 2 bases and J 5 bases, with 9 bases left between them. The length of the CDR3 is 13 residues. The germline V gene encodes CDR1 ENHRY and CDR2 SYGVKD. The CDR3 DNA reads TGTGCCATCAGTGAGAGTTCTGTGGAGACCCAGTACTTC. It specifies CAISESSVETQYF.

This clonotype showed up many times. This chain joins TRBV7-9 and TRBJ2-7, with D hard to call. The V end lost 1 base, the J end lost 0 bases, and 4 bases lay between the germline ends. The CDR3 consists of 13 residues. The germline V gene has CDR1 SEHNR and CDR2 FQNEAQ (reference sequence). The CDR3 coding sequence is TGTGCCAGCAGCTTAGACAGCTCCTACGAGCAGTACTTC. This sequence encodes CASSLDSSYEQYF.

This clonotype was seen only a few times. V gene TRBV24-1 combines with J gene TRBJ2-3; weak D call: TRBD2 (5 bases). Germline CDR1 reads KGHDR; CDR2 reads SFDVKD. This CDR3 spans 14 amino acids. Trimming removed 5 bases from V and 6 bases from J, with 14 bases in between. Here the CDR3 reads CATSGDLEVDTQYF. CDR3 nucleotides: TGTGCCACCAGTGGAGACTTGGAGGTGGATACGCAGTATTTT.

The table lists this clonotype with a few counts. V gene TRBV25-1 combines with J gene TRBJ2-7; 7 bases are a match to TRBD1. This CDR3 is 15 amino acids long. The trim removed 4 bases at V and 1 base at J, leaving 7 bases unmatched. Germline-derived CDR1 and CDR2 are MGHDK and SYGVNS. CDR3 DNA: TGTGCCAGCAGTGCCTCCGGGACAGCTTCCTACGAGCAGTACTTC. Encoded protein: CASSASGTASYEQYF.

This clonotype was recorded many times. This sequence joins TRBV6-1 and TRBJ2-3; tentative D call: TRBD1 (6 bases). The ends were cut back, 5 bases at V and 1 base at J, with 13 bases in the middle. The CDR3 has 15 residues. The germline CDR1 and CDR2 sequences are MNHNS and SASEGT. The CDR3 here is CASSFGTRRTDTQYF. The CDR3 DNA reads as TGTGCCAGCAGTTTCGGGACACGGCGCACAGATACGCAGTATTTT.

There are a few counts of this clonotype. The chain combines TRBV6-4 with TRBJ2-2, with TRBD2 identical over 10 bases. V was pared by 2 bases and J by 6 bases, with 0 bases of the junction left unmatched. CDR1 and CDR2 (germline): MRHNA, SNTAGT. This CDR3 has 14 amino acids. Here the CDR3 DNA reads TGTGCCAGCAGTGACGGGACTAGCGCCGGGGAGCTGTTTTTT. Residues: CASSDGTSAGELFF.

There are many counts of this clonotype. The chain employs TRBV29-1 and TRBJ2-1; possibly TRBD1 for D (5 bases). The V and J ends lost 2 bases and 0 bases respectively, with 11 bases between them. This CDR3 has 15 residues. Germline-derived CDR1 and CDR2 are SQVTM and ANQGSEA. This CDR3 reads CSVETGHSSYNEQFF. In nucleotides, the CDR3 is TGCAGCGTTGAAACAGGACATAGCTCCTACAATGAGCAGTTCTTC.

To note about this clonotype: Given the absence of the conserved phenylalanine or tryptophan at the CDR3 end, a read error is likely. As DNA, the CDR3 is TGTGCCACTAGACGGAACAGGTCCTACGAGCAGTACTAC. Amino acids: CATRRNRSYEQYY. The rearrangement links TRBV11-2 to TRBJ2-7; tentative D call: TRBD1 (5 bases). V was shortened by 10 bases and J by 1 base, with 14 bases between the two germline ends. The CDR3 is 13 amino acids. CDR1 and CDR2 from the germline V gene are SGHAT and FQNNGV.

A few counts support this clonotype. CDR3 loop: CASSPAGLQVTAEAFF. CDR3 bases: TGTGCCAGCAGCCCGGCTGGGTTGCAGGTCACGGCTGAAGCTTTCTTT. V usage is TRBV5-4 and J usage is TRBJ1-1; D unresolved. Germline V lookup: CDR1 SGHNT, CDR2 YYREEE (reference sequence). CDR3 length: 16 amino acids. The germline V and J ends were trimmed by 4 bases and 6 bases, with 22 bases remaining between them.